This T cell receptor (beta chain) is drawn from a study of blood T cell repertoires in COVID-19. Study-wide background: Sources were T cells, B-cell-depleted T cells, or PBMCs; the material itself was cDNA or gDNA.

Original data processing: Counts of nucleated cells, estimated from reference gene primer amplification, were obtained. The data were produced by immunoSEQ multiplex PCR, yet TCRdb's version contains in-frame clones alone and is incomplete. V, J and clone size are taken as reported in that table, and D and trimming were inferred from the DNA itself. Among around 100,000 clones listed, approximately 80% were seen once. The CDR3 extends over 14 amino acids. Germline lookup yields CDR1 MNHEY and CDR2 SVGEGT. V lost 6 bases and J 5 bases, leaving 16 bases between the germline ends. Material for sequencing was peripheral blood. The TCR originated in a woman aged 80 or over with active or convalescent COVID-19. The rearrangement joins TRBV6-2 or TRBV6-3 to TRBJ1-1; D might be TRBD1 (5 bases). CDR3 in DNA: TGTGCCAGCAGCCTGTCGGGGGATCGGACTGAAGCTTTCTTT. Encoded protein: CASSLSGDRTEAFF.